Listed below are T cell receptor beta chains from one sample, sequenced in a study of blood T cell repertoires in COVID-19. Measured with immunoSEQ multiplex PCR; TCRdb has only the in-frame clones, and not every one. The sample carries more than 300,000 clones, under 90% recorded once. What was sequenced was PBMCs or T cells enriched from blood (not recorded which). These receptors all stem from a woman under 40 who had recovered from COVID-19. Each CDR3 is given with its conserved first and last residue. D genes are given only for firm matches. Only some rows state a clone size, as once, few, many or a class for expanded clones.

abundance	len	v_gene	j_gene	d_gene	CDR3aa	CDR3nt
.	18	TRBV7-2	TRBJ2-7	TRBD2	CASSFGSGSPVSRYEQYF	TGTGCCAGCAGCTTCGGTAGCGGGAGTCCTGTGAGCCGCTACGAGCAGTACTTC
.	14	TRBV6-1	TRBJ1-3	.	CASSWENSGNTIYF	TGTGCCAGCAGCTGGGAGAACTCTGGAAACACCATATATTTT
.	15	TRBV5-4	TRBJ2-3	TRBD2	CATSLGGISTDTQYF	TGTGCCACCAGTTTGGGAGGGATAAGCACAGATACGCAGTATTTT
once	15	TRBV4-1	TRBJ2-2	.	CASSLDATGTGELFF	TGCGCCAGCAGCCTCGACGCAACGGGTACCGGGGAGCTGTTTTTT
few	15	TRBV7-2	TRBJ1-5	.	CASSPGQISNQPQHF	TGTGCCAGCAGCCCCGGACAGATTAGCAATCAGCCCCAGCATTTT
.	15	TRBV9	TRBJ1-2	.	CASSATLGTHYGYTF	TGTGCCAGCAGCGCGACCCTCGGGACACACTATGGCTACACCTTC
.	13	TRBV6-2/TRBV6-3	TRBJ2-7	TRBD1	CASSATGGSEQYF	TGTGCCAGCAGCGCAACAGGGGGCAGCGAGCAGTACTTC
.	17	TRBV4-3	TRBJ2-3	TRBD2	CASSPVTGGWRADTQYF	TGCGCCAGCAGCCCGGTGACGGGAGGGTGGAGGGCAGATACGCAGTATTTT
.	16	TRBV6-2/TRBV6-3	TRBJ2-2	TRBD1	CASSRGKTGGTGELFF	TGTGCCAGCAGTCGTGGAAAAACAGGGGGCACCGGGGAGCTGTTTTTT
.	13	TRBV7-9	TRBJ2-5	.	CATHPGVQETQYF	TGTGCCACCCACCCGGGGGTCCAAGAGACCCAGTACTTC
few	17	TRBV4-1	TRBJ1-2	TRBD1	CASSPSPTRDRVQGYTF	TGCGCCAGCAGCCCCAGTCCCACCCGGGACAGGGTCCAGGGCTACACCTTC
once	14	TRBV6-1	TRBJ2-7	.	CASSEAQRGGEQYF	TGTGCCAGCAGTGAAGCGCAAAGGGGCGGCGAGCAGTACTTC
.	15	TRBV19	TRBJ1-5	.	CASSNLEGGNQPQHF	TGTGCCAGTAGTAATCTAGAGGGCGGCAATCAGCCCCAGCATTTT
once	15	TRBV5-4	TRBJ2-6	TRBD2	CASSRAGGGANVLTF	TGTGCCAGCAGCCGAGCGGGGGGAGGGGCCAACGTCCTGACTTTC
once	14	TRBV7-9	TRBJ1-1	TRBD1	CASRSGTGNTEAFF	TGTGCCAGCAGGTCCGGGACAGGGAACACTGAAGCTTTCTTT
few	14	TRBV30	TRBJ2-7	.	CACLKQGPTYEQYF	TGTGCCTGCCTAAAACAGGGTCCTACCTACGAGCAGTACTTC
.	15	TRBV7-2	TRBJ1-4	TRBD1	CASSQTGTDNEKLFF	TGTGCCAGCAGCCAGACCGGGACAGATAATGAAAAACTGTTTTTT
.	14	TRBV5-1	TRBJ1-1	.	CASSSQGRDTEAFF	TGCGCCAGCAGCTCACAGGGCAGGGACACTGAAGCTTTCTTT
.	18	TRBV19	TRBJ2-5	TRBD1	CASSIDPTGVLSQETQYF	TGTGCCAGTAGTATAGACCCAACAGGGGTGCTATCCCAAGAGACCCAGTACTTC
.	16	TRBV6-1	TRBJ1-2	TRBD1	CASSEALMAGGFGYTF	TGTGCCAGCAGTGAAGCGCTTATGGCAGGGGGCTTCGGCTACACCTTC
few	16	TRBV11-2	TRBJ1-3	TRBD1	CASSLGQGAIGNTIYF	TGTGCCAGCAGCTTAGGACAGGGGGCAATTGGAAACACCATATATTTT
.	15	TRBV7-9	TRBJ2-7	TRBD2	CASSFWASGRSEQYF	TGTGCCAGCAGCTTTTGGGCTAGCGGGAGGTCTGAGCAGTACTTC
.	15	TRBV30	TRBJ1-6	.	CAWSGDSWINSPLHF	TGTGCCTGGAGTGGCGACAGCTGGATTAATTCACCCCTCCACTTT
.	13	TRBV6-5	TRBJ2-7	TRBD1	CASSSGQIYEQYF	TGTGCCAGCAGCTCGGGACAGATCTACGAGCAGTACTTC
.	15	TRBV4-2	TRBJ1-1	.	CASSQHKQVNTEAFF	TGTGCCAGCAGCCAACATAAACAGGTGAACACTGAAGCTTTCTTT
.	15	TRBV7-9	TRBJ2-1	TRBD2	CASRWTSGSPNEQFF	TGTGCCAGCAGATGGACTAGCGGGAGCCCCAATGAGCAGTTCTTC
once	14	TRBV30	TRBJ1-1	.	CAWSVGRDYTEAFF	TGTGCCTGGAGTGTAGGCAGGGACTACACTGAAGCTTTCTTT
once	18	TRBV11-2	TRBJ1-2	TRBD1	CASSSLRDRALSNYGYTF	TGTGCCAGCAGCTCGCTCCGGGACAGGGCCCTTTCTAACTATGGCTACACCTTC
.	14	TRBV7-9	TRBJ2-7	TRBD1	CASSFDRGSHEQYF	TGTGCCAGCAGCTTCGACAGGGGGTCCCACGAGCAGTACTTC
.	15	TRBV3-1/TRBV3-2	TRBJ2-3	.	CASSQGLYSTDTQYF	TGTGCCAGCAGCCAAGGACTATATAGCACAGATACGCAGTATTTT
.	17	TRBV5-5	TRBJ1-1	.	CASSLSLLTRRNTEAFF	TGTGCCAGCAGCTTGTCTCTCTTGACGAGGCGGAACACTGAAGCTTTCTTT
.	18	TRBV9	TRBJ1-1	TRBD1	CASSVVARTGNMNTEAFF	TGTGCCAGCAGCGTAGTGGCGAGGACAGGGAATATGAACACTGAAGCTTTCTTT
.	18	TRBV9	TRBJ1-4	TRBD1	CASSVGGGQPANWEKLFF	TGTGCCAGCAGCGTAGGAGGGGGACAGCCAGCAAATTGGGAAAAACTGTTTTTT